Listed here are 24 T cell receptor beta chains from one sample, sequenced in a study of vaccination effects on CD4 cells after COVID-19 (dated by TCRdb to between 2021 and 2024). The library was produced with the immunoSEQ multiplex PCR assay. This immuneACCESS table, as held by TCRdb, lists in-frame sequences with V and J called but not all clones. Of the missing ones, under half trace to an unresolved V gene in checked studies; the others have no known cause. This sample has tens of thousands of clones in its table, and around 68% of those were observed once. The ten largest clones add up to roughly 18% of the sample. These receptors have no known antigen. To identify antigen-specific CD4+ T cell clonotypes by their expansion, the ViraFEST assay first stimulated PBMC with viral peptide pools and then applied TCR sequencing. After approximately 11 days of culture, CD4+ T cells were isolated with the EasySep CD4+ T cell isolation kit. Healthy vaccine recipients had no prior SARS-CoV-2 infection, confirmed by negative nucleocapsid antibodies before and after vaccination.

This sample comprised CD4+ T cells from PBMCs cultured with SARS-CoV-2 spike peptides, obtained before COVID-19 vaccination. In light of the paper, this sample's cell subset or site label describes: SARS-CoV-2 spike overlapping peptide pool stimulation. All receptors derive from a human donor who received a COVID-19 vaccine.

CDR3 in amino acids: CASGPTGKTDTQYF. The CDR3 DNA reads as TGTGCCAGCGGCCCGACAGGGAAAACAGATACGCAGTATTTT. The chain joins TRBV2 to TRBJ2-3; 7 nucleotides agree with TRBD1. CDR1 SNHLY and CDR2 FYNNEI come from the germline V gene. The V and J ends lost 8 bases and 3 bases, in that order; junction bases with no gene match: 8. The CDR3 contains 14 residues.

V is TRBV6-1 and J is TRBJ2-1, with D unresolved. Trimming removed 3 bases from V and 2 bases from J, with 11 bases in between. This CDR3 contains 15 residues. Germline assignment: CDR1 MNHNS and CDR2 SASEGT. The CDR3 region is CASSEDGVPYNEQFF. For the CDR3, the DNA is TGTGCCAGCAGTGAGGACGGAGTCCCCTACAATGAGCAGTTCTTC.

The DNA of the CDR3 is TGTGCCAGCAGTCACCGGGAAGGAGAGACCCAGTACTTC. This gives the protein CASSHREGETQYF. The rearrangement links TRBV2 to TRBJ2-5; the D gene is possibly TRBD2 (5 bases). The CDR3 spans 13 residues. Trimming shortened V by 5 bases and J by 4 bases, and 11 bases separated the two germline ends. CDR1 is SNHLY and CDR2 is FYNNEI in the germline V gene. Using reference TRBV2 and TRBJ2-5 for the parts outside the CDR3, the full variable domain is EPEVTQTPSHQVTQMGQEVILRCVPISNHLYFYWYRQILGQKVEFLVSFYNNEISEKSEIFDDQFSVERPDGSNFTLKIRSTKLEDSAMYFCASSHREGETQYFGPGTRLLVL.

CDR3 DNA: TGTGCCAGCAGCTCCAGTCAGGGGAGGACCTACGAGCAGTACTTC. Encoded protein: CASSSSQGRTYEQYF. The chain couples TRBV7-2 to TRBJ2-7; D may be TRBD1 or TRBD2 (6 bases each). The V and J ends lost 4 bases and 2 bases respectively, with 15 bases between them. The CDR3 runs to 15 residues. Per the germline V gene, CDR1 is SGHTA and CDR2 is FQGNSA.

The chain joins TRBV4-3 to TRBJ1-2, with 11 bases lining up with TRBD1. Trimming cost V 0 bases and J 8 bases; bases outside gene matches: 8. The germline V gene has CDR1 LGHNA and CDR2 YSLEER. This CDR3 has 16 residues. CDR3 in amino acids: CASSQERTGGLGGYTF. In DNA form, the CDR3 reads TGCGCCAGCAGCCAAGAAAGGACAGGGGGCCTGGGGGGCTACACCTTC.

The V call is TRBV7-8, the J call TRBJ1-2, with D possibly matching TRBD1 (5 bases). The germline V gene has CDR1 SGHVS and CDR2 FQNEAQ. The CDR3 consists of 18 residues. Trimming took off 1 base at V and 4 bases at J, with 22 bases between the two ends. The CDR3 protein is CASSLVAAQGSFTYGYTF. In DNA, the CDR3 is TGTGCCAGCAGCTTAGTAGCGGCGCAGGGATCTTTTACCTATGGCTACACCTTC.

V and J are TRBV4-3 and TRBJ2-7, with 8 bases identical to TRBD1. The CDR3 spans 16 residues. The V segment lost 2 bases and the J segment 3 bases; nucleotides outside the gene matches: 9. Germline CDR1 LGHNA, CDR2 YSLEER. In nucleotides, the CDR3 is TGCGCCAGCAGCCAAACGGACAGGGCCTCGAGCTACGAGCAGTACTTC. Its translation: CASSQTDRASSYEQYF.

The rearrangement links TRBV30 to TRBJ2-4, with 10 bases fitting TRBD2. The J segment lost 0 bases and the V segment lost 4 bases, leaving 0 bases of the junction unmatched. CDR1 GTSNPN and CDR2 SVGIG come from the germline V gene (reference sequence). This CDR3 comprises 14 residues. The CDR3 bases are TGTGCCTGGAAGCGGGGGGGAGCCAAAAACATTCAGTACTTC. It is translated as CAWKRGGAKNIQYF.

This chain joins TRBV7-9 and TRBJ2-3; 7 nucleotides match TRBD2. This CDR3 comprises 16 residues. Germline V gives CDR1 SEHNR, CDR2 FQNEAQ (reference sequence). V gave up 3 bases and J gave up 1 base; unmatched junction bases: 7. This CDR3 reads CASSLSRGSRTDTQYF. DNA for the CDR3: TGTGCCAGCAGCTTGTCGCGGGGGAGCCGCACAGATACGCAGTATTTT.

The chain joins TRBV2 to TRBJ2-5; 11 bases are a match to TRBD1. The CDR3 sequence is 15 residues long. The V gene's germline CDR1 is SNHLY and CDR2 FYNNEI. V was clipped by 6 bases and J by 5 bases; unmatched bases: 8. CDR3 residues: CASSIRDRGWETQYF. CDR3 in DNA: TGTGCCAGCAGCATCCGGGACAGGGGGTGGGAGACCCAGTACTTC.

The rearrangement joins TRBV19 to TRBJ1-2; weak D call: TRBD1 (6 bases). V lost 3 bases and J lost 2, with 13 bases in between. CDR3 length equals 15 residues. In germline, CDR1 is LNHDA, CDR2 SQIVND (reference sequence). For the CDR3, the DNA is TGTGCCAGTAGTATGGGGGACAAGATAAACTATGGCTACACCTTC. This codes for CASSMGDKINYGYTF.

The rearrangement links TRBV6-5 to TRBJ1-6; the D is unclear. The CDR3 is 14 residues long. V shed 4 bases and J shed 7 bases, with 11 bases lying between them. Germline values: CDR1 MNHEY, CDR2 SVGAGI. CDR3 protein: CASSSTERNSPLHF. The DNA of the CDR3 is TGTGCCAGCAGTTCAACAGAACGAAATTCACCCCTCCACTTT.

V and J are TRBV6-5 and TRBJ2-1; TRBD1 matches 8 bases. Germline assignment: CDR1 MNHEY and CDR2 SVGAGI. The CDR3 covers 14 residues. The J segment lost 10 bases and the V segment lost 0 bases, leaving 5 bases of the junction unmatched. The DNA of the CDR3 is TGTGCCAGCAGTTACTCCCCAAACAGGGGGGAGCAGTTCTTC. Its translation: CASSYSPNRGEQFF.

The chain links TRBV6-2 or TRBV6-3 to TRBJ1-1, with D maybe TRBD1 (5 bases). The CDR3 sequence is 13 residues long. Between the trimmed V and J ends, which lost 5 bases and 4 bases, there was a span of 11 bases. Germline-derived CDR1 and CDR2 are MNHEY and SVGEGT. In DNA form, the CDR3 reads TGTGCCAGCAGTAACGAAGGGGCCACTGAAGCTTTCTTT. Residues: CASSNEGATEAFF.

The chain uses TRBV3-1 (or the pseudogene TRBV3-2) and TRBJ2-1; perhaps TRBD2 as D (6 bases). CDR1 and CDR2 from the germline V gene are LGHDT and YNNKEL (reference sequence). CDR3 length: 16 amino acids. V lost 1 base and J 4 bases, leaving 14 bases between the germline ends. The CDR3 loop reads CASSQGASAKYNEQFF. Written as DNA, the CDR3 is TGTGCCAGCAGCCAAGGGGCTAGCGCCAAGTACAATGAGCAGTTCTTC.

This chain connects TRBV3-1 (or the pseudogene TRBV3-2) to TRBJ2-7; D remains unclear. The germline CDR1 and CDR2 sequences are LGHDT and YNNKEL (reference sequence). V gave up 2 bases and J gave up 12 bases, with 14 bases separating them. The CDR3 is made up of 12 amino acids. The CDR3 bases are TGTGCCAGCAGCCAATCGGCTCCTAGGCTGTACTTC. It specifies CASSQSAPRLYF.

The chain employs TRBV21-1 and TRBJ1-5. TRBV21-1 is a listed pseudogene. There are 17 residues in the CDR3. CDR3 in amino acids: CASSKRSRDFSNQPQHF. The CDR3 DNA sequence: TGTGCCAGCAGCAAACGGTCCCGGGATTTTAGCAATCAGCCCCAGCATTTT.

This CDR3 reads CASCYTNNEQFF. CDR3 DNA sequence: TGTGCCAGTTGCTACACAAACAATGAGCAGTTCTTC. J is TRBJ2-1 and V is TRBV19, with D unresolved. Between the trimmed V and J ends, which lost 8 bases and 5 bases, there was a span of 10 bases. CDR1 and CDR2 (germline): LNHDA, SQIVND (reference sequence). CDR3 size: 12 residues.

This clone was seen a single time. This chain connects TRBV28 to TRBJ1-6, with D hard to call. This CDR3 is built from 17 residues. Germline loops: CDR1 MDHEN, CDR2 SYDVKM. The germline V and J ends were trimmed by 5 bases and 0 bases, with 14 bases remaining between them. Here the CDR3 reads CASSPRLIGSYNSPLHF. The CDR3 DNA is TGTGCCAGCAGTCCCCGTCTGATTGGCTCCTATAATTCACCCCTCCACTTT.

The CDR3: CASSVQGSGEKLFF. In nucleotides, the CDR3 is TGTGCCAGCAGCGTGCAAGGTAGCGGCGAAAAACTGTTTTTT. This chain links TRBV3-1 (or the pseudogene TRBV3-2) with TRBJ1-4; unclear D gene. Trimming cost V 5 bases and J 8 bases, with 15 bases left between them. Germline values: CDR1 LGHDT, CDR2 YNNKEL (reference sequence). The CDR3 totals 14 residues.

The chain combines TRBV2 with TRBJ2-7; 8 nucleotides line up with TRBD2. The CDR3 loop spans 14 amino acids. Per germline, CDR1 SNHLY and CDR2 FYNNEI. Trimming cost V 5 bases and J 3 bases; bases outside gene matches: 6. CDR3 DNA: TGTGCCAGCAGTCCCCGGGGACTAGACTACGAGCAGTACTTC. Translating it yields CASSPRGLDYEQYF.

The chain couples TRBV5-6 to TRBJ1-1; D not certain. The CDR3 spans 14 residues. CDR1 is SGHDT and CDR2 is YYEEEE in the germline V gene. Trimming left V 1 base short and J 4 bases short, with 11 bases between. DNA for the CDR3: TGTGCCAGCAGCTTGTATGGTTCCCGCACTGAAGCTTTCTTT. This sequence encodes CASSLYGSRTEAFF.

This clone appeared a few times. The chain uses TRBV19 and TRBJ1-5; D is ambiguous. Germline V gene data show CDR1 as LNHDA and CDR2 as SQIVND (reference sequence). This CDR3 has 14 residues. V dropped 1 base and J dropped 4 bases, with 8 bases sitting between them. The CDR3 is CASSIAEVNQPQHF. The CDR3 DNA is TGTGCCAGTAGTATAGCCGAGGTTAATCAGCCCCAGCATTTT.

V gene TRBV12-3 or TRBV12-4 combines with J gene TRBJ1-2; the D is unclear. This CDR3 has 13 amino acids. Deletions cut 4 bases from V and 6 bases from J, with 12 bases between. Here the CDR3 reads CASSSQRPHGYTF. In DNA, the CDR3 is TGTGCCAGCAGTTCCCAAAGGCCCCATGGCTACACCTTC.